Each of the 16 T cell receptor beta chains below was sequenced from the same sample in a study of OX40 agonist ivuxolimab in advanced cancers. The receptor library was made with the immunoSEQ multiplex PCR assay. TCRdb retrieved this table from immuneACCESS and kept in-frame rearrangements only. Not all clones are present; in checked studies, unresolved V genes account for under half, and no reason is known for the remainder. This sample comprises 65,000 to 90,000 clones, 80% to 90% of them detected only once. Jointly, the top ten make up roughly 5.5% of the sample. This material consisted of CD4+ or CD8+ T cells sorted from blood, taken in a trial of the OX40 agonist ivuxolimab. The receptors originated from an adult with an advanced solid tumor such as melanoma, head and neck, liver or kidney cancer.

CDR3 protein: CASSLTENTDTQYF. CDR3 nucleotide sequence: TGTGCCAGCAGCCTGACAGAGAACACAGATACGCAGTATTTT. The J gene is TRBJ2-3, the V gene TRBV6-4, with D possibly TRBD1 on 5 matching bases. Trimming pared 6 bases from V and 2 bases from J, leaving 12 bases between. The CDR3 contains 14 residues. In germline, CDR1 is MRHNA, CDR2 SNTAGT.

This chain joins TRBV9 and TRBJ2-7; no reliable D call. The CDR3 sequence is 14 residues long. Trimming shortened V by 4 bases and J by 3 bases, and 14 bases separated the two germline ends. Per the germline V gene, CDR1 is SGDLS and CDR2 is YYNGEE. The CDR3 loop reads CASSPDGRDYEQYF. The DNA for the CDR3 is TGTGCCAGCAGCCCGGACGGTAGAGACTACGAGCAGTACTTC.

The genes are TRBV27 and TRBJ2-5; possibly TRBD1 for D (6 bases). CDR1 and CDR2 (germline): MNHEY, SMNVEV (reference sequence). V was shortened by 6 bases and J by 3 bases, with 11 bases between the two germline ends. The CDR3 contains 13 residues. The CDR3, as DNA: TGTGCCAGCAGCCTACAGGGAGAAGAGACCCAGTACTTC. Its protein is CASSLQGEETQYF.

The chain carries TRBV30 and TRBJ2-3; D is unclear. CDR3 length: 12 residues. Trimming removed 0 bases at V and 5 bases at J, with 6 bases between. Germline CDR1 GTSNPN, CDR2 SVGIG (reference sequence). The CDR3 DNA reads as TGTGCCTGGAGTGTACAGAAAGATACGCAGTATTTT. This gives the protein CAWSVQKDTQYF.

The rearrangement joins TRBV7-9 to TRBJ1-1; TRBD1 aligns across 12 bases. The J segment lost 5 bases and the V segment lost 5 bases, leaving 15 bases of the junction unmatched. Germline V gene sequence: CDR1 SEHNR, CDR2 FQNEAQ (reference sequence). The CDR3 runs to 18 residues. CDR3 DNA sequence: TGTGCCAGCAGCCCAAGCAGACCCGGGACAGGGGGCTGGACTGAAGCTTTCTTT. Translated: CASSPSRPGTGGWTEAFF.

The CDR3 DNA reads as TGTGCCAGCAGTGAAGCTGGCCGGAGCTATAGCAATCAGCCCCAGCATTTT. Its translation is CASSEAGRSYSNQPQHF. This chain links TRBV6-1 with TRBJ1-5; D call uncertain. Trimming shortened V by 0 bases and J by 0 bases, and 12 bases separated the two germline ends. The germline V gene has CDR1 MNHNS and CDR2 SASEGT. The CDR3 extends over 17 amino acids.

CDR3 sequence reads: CASRASGSGAQYF. The DNA of the CDR3 is TGTGCCAGCAGAGCTAGCGGGTCTGGGGCCCAGTACTTC. The chain employs TRBV7-2 and TRBJ2-5; 8 nucleotides match TRBD2. This CDR3 has 13 amino acids. CDR1 and CDR2 from the germline V gene are SGHTA and FQGNSA. V lost 6 bases to trimming and J lost 9 bases; unmatched junction nucleotides: 9.

V usage is TRBV19 and J usage is TRBJ1-5; 8 bases agree with TRBD1. The V gene's germline CDR1 is LNHDA and CDR2 SQIVND (reference sequence). The V gene end was trimmed by 6 bases and the J gene end by 4 bases; junction bases not matched to a gene: 5. The CDR3 spans 14 residues. Here the CDR3 reads CASSSGQDNQPQHF. CDR3 sequence (DNA): TGTGCCAGTAGCTCGGGACAGGATAATCAGCCCCAGCATTTT.

Notes on this clone: At the DNA level, this CDR3 is encoded by other sequences in the same sample as well. This rearrangement joins TRBV5-1 to TRBJ1-5; D is ambiguous. This CDR3 has 13 residues. The V end lost 2 bases, the J end lost 1 base, and 4 bases lay between the germline ends. Germline lookup yields CDR1 SGHRS and CDR2 YFSETQ. The DNA for the CDR3 is TGCGCCAGCAGCTTAGGCAGCAATCAGCCCCAGCATTTT. This codes for CASSLGSNQPQHF.

V and J are TRBV6-4 and TRBJ1-2; D unresolved. The V end was cut by 0 bases, the J end by 0 bases, with 8 bases between. Germline V gene lookup returns CDR1 MRHNA and CDR2 SNTAGT. The CDR3 runs to 15 residues. The CDR3: CASSDSGTANYGYTF. The CDR3 DNA reads TGTGCCAGCAGTGACTCAGGCACCGCTAACTATGGCTACACCTTC.

The rearrangement uses TRBV6-4 and TRBJ2-1; 9 positions match TRBD2. This CDR3 has 15 residues. V trimming: 0 bases; J trimming: 6 bases; junction bases outside the gene matches: 3. Germline CDR1 MRHNA, CDR2 SNTAGT. CDR3 in amino acids: CASSDSRGGPNEQFF. CDR3 nucleotides: TGTGCCAGCAGTGACTCGCGGGGGGGCCCCAATGAGCAGTTCTTC.

The chain employs TRBV9 and TRBJ2-4; 8 bases match TRBD1. The CDR3 covers 15 residues. Looked up from germline, CDR1 is SGDLS and CDR2 is YYNGEE. After removal of 4 bases from V and 8 bases from J, the junction contained 11 bases not matched to a gene. The CDR3 nucleotides are TGTGCCAGCAGCAAATGGGACAGGCCCCGGGACATTCAGTACTTC. This encodes CASSKWDRPRDIQYF. The variable domain in full, completed from reference TRBV9 and TRBJ2-4, reads DSGVTQTPKHLITATGQRVTLRCSPRSGDLSVYWYQQSLDQGLQFLIQYYNGEERAKGNILERFSAQQFPDLHSELNLSSLELGDSALYFCASSKWDRPRDIQYFGAGTRLSVL.

This clone came up many times. This chain connects TRBV7-9 to TRBJ2-7, with D perhaps matching TRBD2 (5 bases). The CDR3 runs 13 residues. Looked up from germline, CDR1 is SEHNR and CDR2 is FQNEAQ (reference sequence). The V end lost 0 bases, the J end lost 5 bases, and 8 bases lay between the germline ends. DNA of the CDR3: TGTGCCAGCAGCTTAGCAGGACTCGACGAGCAGTACTTC. Encoded protein: CASSLAGLDEQYF.

The sample holds one count of this clone. This chain joins TRBV11-3 and TRBJ2-5, with TRBD1 identical over 9 bases. Germline V gene lookup returns CDR1 SGHNT and CDR2 YENEEA. This CDR3 is built from 13 residues. V shed 4 bases, J shed 4 bases, and the junction held 1 base outside the gene matches. The CDR3 bases are TGTGCCAGCAGCTCGGGACAGGGAGAGACCCAGTACTTC. Protein sequence: CASSSGQGETQYF.

The chain combines TRBV6-5 with TRBJ1-5, with D tentatively TRBD1 (6 bases). Per the germline V gene, CDR1 is MNHEY and CDR2 is SVGAGI. The length of the CDR3 is 14 residues. Trimming stripped 2 bases from V and 3 bases from J, with 8 bases between. The CDR3 DNA reads TGTGCCAGCAGTTACGACAGGTCCAATCAGCCCCAGCATTTT. Its translation: CASSYDRSNQPQHF.

Remarks on this clone: At one end, the junction sequence differs from germline, possibly due to a read error. This chain connects TRBV29-1 to TRBJ1-2, with D tentatively TRBD1 (6 bases). CDR1 and CDR2 (germline): SQVTM, ANQGSEA. The CDR3 sequence is 12 residues long. CDR3 sequence (DNA): TGCAGCGTTGCTGATTCGGGGGGATACAGGGCCTTC. This sequence encodes CSVADSGGYRAF.